This entry features one TCR beta chain sequence. The antigen remains undetermined. The CDR3 consists of 15 residues. V lost 1 base, J lost 3 bases, and 12 bases lay in between. Looked up from germline, CDR1 is SEHNR and CDR2 is FQNEAQ (reference sequence). The sample is drawn from a study of CD4+ T cells in melanoma. Study outcomes and limitations: CD8+ T cell, macrophage and B cell function reportedly correlated with neoantigen-specific CD4+ T cells. In melanoma, neoantigen-specific CD4+ T cells reportedly differed in differentiation state.

Sequencing was performed with immunoSEQ multiplex PCR; in TCRdb, only in-frame clones are kept and a portion is missing. The sample has over 100,000 clones, 80% to 95% seen once. Specimen: peripheral blood. This sequence originates from a human donor with melanoma. This sequence joins TRBV7-9 and TRBJ1-1; D unresolved. This CDR3 reads CASSLVAQVDTEAFF. The CDR3 DNA is TGTGCCAGCAGCTTAGTGGCCCAGGTAGACACTGAAGCTTTCTTT.